This TCR beta chain derives from a study of T-cell reconstitution after alpha-beta-depleted transplantation in children. A TCRbeta library incorporating unique molecular identifiers was prepared. TCRdb reanalysed the PCR reads using MiXCR and keeps one entry per CDR3 protein. The sample contains some 390,000 distinct CDR3 sequences, just over 20% of which appear only once. Trimming cost V 0 bases and J 4 bases, with 14 bases left between them. The germline V gene has CDR1 SGDLS and CDR2 YYNGEE. This CDR3 contains 16 residues. This clonotype was recorded a few times. The chain recombines TRBV9 with TRBJ1-5; a weak D match, TRBD1 (6 bases). This receptor was obtained from a human donor who donated a stem cell graft to a child with acute myeloid leukemia. The starting material was PBMCs from the stem cell graft donor, obtained from the stem cell graft. CDR3 loop: CASSVATARGNQPQHF. The CDR3 DNA follows: TGTGCCAGCAGCGTAGCTACCGCCAGGGGTAATCAGCCCCAGCATTTT.